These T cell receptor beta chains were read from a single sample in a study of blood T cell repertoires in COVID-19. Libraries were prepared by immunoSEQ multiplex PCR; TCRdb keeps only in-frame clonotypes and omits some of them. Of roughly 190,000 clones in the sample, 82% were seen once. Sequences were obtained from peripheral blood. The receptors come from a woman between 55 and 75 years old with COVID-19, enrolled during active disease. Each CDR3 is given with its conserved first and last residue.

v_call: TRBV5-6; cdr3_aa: CASWGQGGTDTQYF
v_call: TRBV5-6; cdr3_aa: CASSFLGRRDSPLHF
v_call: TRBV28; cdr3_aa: CASSLLGGGGYNSPLHF
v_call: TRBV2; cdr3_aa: CASSELGQGRGEQYF
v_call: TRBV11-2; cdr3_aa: CASSPRGSGETQYF
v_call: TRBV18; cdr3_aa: CASSPPVGANQPQHF
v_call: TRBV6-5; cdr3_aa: CASSSPDTVSGAFF
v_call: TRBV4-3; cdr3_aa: CASSHRLAGGSYNEQFF
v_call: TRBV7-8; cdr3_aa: CASSSADRGVSTDTQYF
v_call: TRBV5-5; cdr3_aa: CASSLGAGEAYGYTF
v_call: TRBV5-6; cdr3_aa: CASSLIGRGQETQYF
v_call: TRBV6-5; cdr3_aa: CASSYDRTERQLFF